This TCR beta chain derives from a study of tumor and adjacent non-tumor tissue in lung cancer. Across the study: There were fewer than 15 adenocarcinoma, a couple of squamous cell carcinoma and 1 small cell lung cancer cases. Patients were aged 31 to 76, approximately 11 men and 4 to 6 women, stage I to III. Whole-study results and caveats: Tumor repertoires had a smaller top 100 clone share than normal lung.

Three rounds of nested PCR, following a modified ARM-PCR protocol, produced the TCRbeta library. TCRdb reprocessed the multiplex PCR reads via MiXCR and lists one record per CDR3 protein. The sample yields almost 75,000 distinct CDR3 sequences, approximately 71% seen once. This clonotype was recorded once. No antigen is known for it. An end of the junction does not agree with germline; a read error may underlie this. Looked up from germline, CDR1 is SGHRS and CDR2 is YFSETQ. The CDR3 loop spans 15 amino acids. No cell sorting was done before RNA was extracted from the tissue. The normal lung tissue was taken more than 3 cm from the tumor edge.

The material sequenced was distant non-tumor lung tissue. The TCR originated in a woman in her 50s with non-small cell lung cancer. The chain combines TRBV5-1 with TRBJ2-1; maybe TRBD1 (7 bases). The CDR3 nucleotides read TGCGCCGGCAGCTCCGGCGGGACAGCGTACAATGAGCAGTTCTTC. Translating it yields CAGSSGGTAYNEQFF.